Here is one T cell receptor beta chain with its context. Its antigen remains unidentified. The CDR3 runs to 13 residues. The V gene's germline CDR1 is SGHDT and CDR2 YYEEEE. V lost 4 bases, J lost 4 bases, and 9 bases lay in between. Profiling relied on immunoSEQ multiplex PCR, and the TCRdb table lists in-frame clones only, not all of them. The table has tens of thousands of clones, approximately 92% seen once. The data belong to a study of graft-versus-host responses after intestinal transplantation. Background on the study: Recipients received multivisceral, liver-intestinal, or isolated intestinal transplants. Anti-thymocyte globulin induction, then tacrolimus and steroids for approximately 3 years, went to all recipients. General observations from the study: Within the allografts of patients who had graft-donor T cell macrochimerism, graft-versus-host to host-versus-graft clonal ratios were high. Some GvH clones appeared in ileal mucosa or blood before recipient bone marrow.

Sequences were derived from unstimulated CD8+ T cells sorted from spleen or lymph node cells, sampled before intestinal transplant. The sequence was obtained from a human donor who received an intestinal transplant. The rearrangement links TRBV5-6 to TRBJ2-1; D not resolved. CDR3 region: CASSQDTYNEQFF. In nucleotides, the CDR3 is TGTGCCAGCAGCCAAGACACATACAATGAGCAGTTCTTC.